Sequencing of this T cell receptor (beta chain) was carried out in a study of shared clonotypes between healthy human individuals (dated by TCRdb to the early 2020s). With respect to the entire study: A couple of women and a few men aged 18 to 49 years were included in the cohort. For each donor, three plates each were used for CD4 naive and CD4 memory, two plates were used for CD8 naive, and one plate was used for CD8 memory. The study deeply sequenced blood TCR repertoires of 5 or 6 healthy adults to estimate repertoire size and the extent of clonotype sharing between individuals. To increase sequencing depth and limit assay-specific biases, TCR repertoire library preparation and sequencing were carried out by different laboratories using diverse techniques. Between about 0.85 and 9.5 billion PBMCs per donor were obtained by leukapheresis. Paper-wide results and their limitations: Sampling was restricted to blood, and TCR repertoires in tissue are likely to differ from TCR repertoires in blood. Higher generation probabilities were observed for clonotypes shared by all four sorted-subset donors than for non-shared clonotypes. Because the study included a small number of donors, the genetic and exposure-history diversity represented was limited. Based on pairwise subsampling, the degree of clonotype sharing among donors was expected to be affected by sequencing depth. Naive subsets generally had larger estimated clonotype richness than memory subsets did. Sharing across several donors was observed for around 5% of naive CD4, under 4% of naive CD8, 2.3% of memory CD4, and about 0.4% of memory CD8 clonotypes. Even with the large sequencing depth, rarefaction of the sorted-subset datasets indicated that sequencing was incomplete.

For the CD8 naive samples, CD45RO-negative cells were positively selected for CCR7, yielding a CD45RA+CCR7+ population from which TemRA cells were excluded. The donors were healthy, HIV-negative adults with no recently reported acute infections or vaccinations. All donors were Caucasian adults living in Nashville, Tennessee, USA. Blood was obtained by leukapheresis, after which PBMCs were separated by Ficoll-Histopaque density gradient centrifugation and cryopreserved in liquid nitrogen vapor phase. Analytical flow cytometry was used to check the purity and quantity of each magnetically sorted T cell population. From each sorted fraction, genomic DNA was isolated and quantified by UV absorbance on a Nanodrop 2000c. For this clone: Its cognate antigen has yet to be identified. No base quality information exists; no much larger clone differs at one position.

As encoded in the germline V gene, CDR1 is SGDLS while CDR2 is YYNGEE. CDR3 length: 14 amino acids, cysteine to phenylalanine. Only the CDR3 DNA stays, 42 bases, in frame from base 1. Using the deep immunoSEQ assay, TCR CDR3 regions were amplified from genomic DNA by multiplex PCR. Extracted genomic DNA from each cell subset was spread evenly across all wells of several immunoSEQ 96-well plates, with each plate serving as a replicate. For sorted subsets, each replicate PCR was loaded with 200 to 250 ng genomic DNA, equivalent to 25,000 to 30,000 T cell genomes. The purified libraries were quantified using a Qubit 3.0 fluorometer, sized with a Bioanalyzer 2100, and then quantified again using the KAPA Library Quantification kit. A separate single-read 150-cycle Illumina NextSeq 550 flow cell was used to sequence each immunoSEQ 96-well plate. On the authors' methods: Because the immunoSEQ output included only junctional sequences and no quality scores, the filtering could not be the same as the filtering used for full-length reads. To assign V/J genes and CDR3, sequences were annotated using PyIR, a Python wrapper for IgBLAST v1.9, with IMGT germline references. Reads with weak V/J assignments (E-value above 1e-6), missing CDR3, stop codons, out-of-frame junctions, or ambiguous translated residues were removed. A V3J clonotype was defined by an identical inferred V gene, J gene, and CDR3 amino acid sequence. Percentage overlap between repertoires was computed as shared unique clonotypes divided by the size of the smaller repertoire. Repertoire richness was assessed with RTK rarefaction, the Chao1 estimator, and Recon v2.1 estimates of unobserved clonotypes. Generation probabilities were computed with OLGA for all TCRbeta clonotypes obtained by the gDNA method from several donors. TCRdb re-hosts the immuneACCESS table, in-frame sequences only. Its copies lack some clones; in the studies checked, an unresolved V gene accounts for under half of them, and the cause for the rest is not known. V, J and clone size derive from that table, while D and trimming were established from the DNA sequence. Here the sample has approximately 590,000 clones; less than 97% occur a single time. About 0.11% of the sample comes from the top ten.

The rearrangement joined TRBV9 to TRBJ2-5, with 11 bases aligning to TRBD2. The DNA end is more similar to TRBJ2-7, so the J call may be wrong. This TCR derives from a woman aged 25 to 45 in good health. Sequenced input: naive CD8+ T cells sorted from blood. The cell subset or site label corresponds to: CD45RA+CCR7+. Here is the DNA: TGTGCCAGCAGCGCTAGCGGGGGGTCCTACGAGCAGTACTTC. It codes for CASSASGGSYEQYF.